Below, 13 T cell receptor beta chains from the same sample are listed, as sequenced in a study of cytomegalovirus exposure and HLA in healthy donors. The PCR made use of 60 Vbeta and 13 Jbeta primers. Assay used: immunoSEQ multiplex PCR; TCRdb lists only in-frame clones, some missing. The top ten clones hold around 1.5% of a sample with some 150,000 clones, around 77% of them seen once. Sequenced material: PBMCs. The receptors stem from a man aged 60 to 69 in good health and CMV-seronegative.

This chain connects TRBV6-5 to TRBJ1-1; D is unclear. The CDR3 is 14 residues long. Looked up from germline, CDR1 is MNHEY and CDR2 is SVGAGI. V lost 8 bases and J 5 bases, leaving 18 bases between the germline ends. The CDR3, as DNA: TGTGCCAGCCTGAGCAGTATTGAGCGGACTGAAGCTTTCTTT. Amino acid sequence: CASLSSIERTEAFF.

The chain carries TRBV6-5 and TRBJ1-1; D not resolved. This CDR3 is 14 amino acids long. Germline V gene data show CDR1 as MNHEY and CDR2 as SVGAGI. V lost 0 bases, J lost 3 bases, and 8 bases lay in between. The chain's CDR3 is CASSYSGEDTEAFF. DNA for the CDR3: TGTGCCAGCAGTTACTCTGGGGAGGACACTGAAGCTTTCTTT.

About this clone itself: The germline gene is not matched at one end of the junction; a read error may be the cause. V and J are TRBV7-9 and TRBJ2-3, with 9 bases that match TRBD2. CDR1 and CDR2 (germline): SEHNR, FQNEAQ (reference sequence). The CDR3 is made up of 16 amino acids. The CDR3, as DNA: TGTTCCAGCAGCCAGACAGCGGGAGGACTATCGGATACGCAGTATTTT. It yields the protein CSSSQTAGGLSDTQYF.

This chain links TRBV7-8 with TRBJ2-7, with TRBD2 identical over 9 bases. Per the germline V gene, CDR1 is SGHVS and CDR2 is FQNEAQ. The CDR3 consists of 17 residues. J was trimmed by 3 bases and V by 3 bases; bases with no gene match: 12. The CDR3 loop reads CASSFNVPGTSHYEQYF. CDR3 nucleotides: TGTGCCAGCAGCTTTAACGTCCCCGGGACTAGCCACTACGAGCAGTACTTC.

The rearrangement links TRBV19 to TRBJ1-2; 9 bases map to TRBD1. J gave up 0 bases and V 2 bases, and 4 bases lay outside the gene matches. This CDR3 has 16 residues. The germline CDR1 and CDR2 sequences are LNHDA and SQIVND (reference sequence). The CDR3 DNA sequence: TGTGCCAGTAGTATAAGCCGGGACAGGGCTAACTATGGCTACACCTTC. It codes for CASSISRDRANYGYTF. Full variable domain (remainder filled in from reference TRBV19 and TRBJ1-2): DGGITQSPKYLFRKEGQNVTLSCEQNLNHDAMYWYRQDPGQGLRLIYYSQIVNDFQKGDIAEGYSVSREKKESFPLTVTSAQKNPTAFYLCASSISRDRANYGYTFGSGTRLTVV.

This rearrangement joins TRBV6-6 to TRBJ2-7; 7 bases are shared with TRBD1. V lost 3 bases to trimming and J lost 2 bases; unmatched junction nucleotides: 10. CDR3 length: 16 residues. Looked up from germline, CDR1 is MNHNY and CDR2 is SVGAGI (reference sequence). CDR3 nucleotide sequence: TGTGCCAGCAGTTATGAGAGGGGGCCTACTCCCTACGAGCAGTACTTC. Protein product: CASSYERGPTPYEQYF.

The V gene is TRBV28, the J gene TRBJ2-2; the match to TRBD2 covers 7 bases. This CDR3 is built from 15 residues. Per germline, CDR1 MDHEN and CDR2 SYDVKM. The ends lost 6 bases at V and 2 bases at J; junction bases unmatched: 6. The CDR3 nucleotides read TGTGCCAGCAGACGGGGGGAGTCAAACACCGGGGAGCTGTTTTTT. Residues: CASRRGESNTGELFF.

The sample holds a few counts of this clone. The sample holds other DNA sequences that translate to the same CDR3. The chain combines TRBV5-1 with TRBJ2-3; TRBD2 matches 9 bases. The junction had 0 bases not matched to a gene; V was cut back by 0 bases and J by 1 base. The CDR3 extends over 15 amino acids. Germline V gene lookup returns CDR1 SGHRS and CDR2 YFSETQ. The CDR3 reads CASSLVAGGTDTQYF. CDR3 in DNA: TGCGCCAGCAGCTTGGTAGCGGGAGGCACAGATACGCAGTATTTT. Combining the CDR3 with reference TRBV5-1 and TRBJ2-3 gives the whole variable domain KAGVTQTPRYLIKTRGQQVTLSCSPISGHRSVSWYQQTPGQGLQFLFEYFSETQRNKGNFPGRFSGRQFSNSRSEMNVSTLELGDSALYLCASSLVAGGTDTQYFGPGTRLTVL.

On this clone itself: At the DNA level, this CDR3 is encoded by other sequences in the same sample as well. The gene calls are TRBV5-1 and TRBJ2-5; weak D call: TRBD1 (6 bases). The germline V and J ends were trimmed by 0 bases and 3 bases, with 9 bases remaining between them. The CDR3 extends over 14 amino acids. Germline-derived CDR1 and CDR2 are SGHRS and YFSETQ. The CDR3 sequence is CASSLEAGEETQYF. Written as DNA, the CDR3 is TGCGCCAGCAGCTTGGAGGCAGGGGAAGAGACCCAGTACTTC.

The J gene is TRBJ2-2, the V gene TRBV4-3; weak D call: TRBD2 (6 bases). Trimming removed 0 bases from V and 6 bases from J, with 17 bases in between. This CDR3 comprises 17 residues. The germline V gene has CDR1 LGHNA and CDR2 YSLEER. CDR3 nucleotides: TGCGCCAGCAGCCAAGATCGGGGACTCCCTCCTGCCGGGGAGCTGTTTTTT. Translation gives CASSQDRGLPPAGELFF.

This clone has just a few counts. The chain carries TRBV19 and TRBJ1-2, with D possibly TRBD1 on 5 matching bases. Germline V gene lookup returns CDR1 LNHDA and CDR2 SQIVND (reference sequence). This CDR3 has 15 residues. The V end was cut by 1 base, the J end by 2 bases, with 11 bases between. The CDR3 reads CASSIGEQANYGYTF. The CDR3 DNA follows: TGTGCCAGTAGTATAGGGGAACAGGCAAACTATGGCTACACCTTC.

With regard to this clone: Its ends do not fully match the called genes, so a read error is possible. Additional DNA sequences in this sample encode the identical CDR3. This chain links TRBV28 with TRBJ1-5, with 7 bases identical to TRBD1. From germline, CDR1 is MDHEN and CDR2 SYDVKM. The CDR3 spans 16 residues. The CDR3 region is CASSLSGTVGVWPQHF. The CDR3 bases are TGTGCTAGCAGTTTGTCAGGGACAGTCGGTGTGTGGCCCCAGCATTTT.

The chain couples TRBV2 to TRBJ2-1, with TRBD2 matching 8 bases. The ends lost 7 bases at V and 0 bases at J; junction bases unmatched: 5. This CDR3 is 15 amino acids long. In germline, CDR1 is SNHLY, CDR2 FYNNEI. The CDR3 sequence is CASKIAGTSYNEQFF. CDR3 nucleotide sequence: TGTGCCAGCAAAATAGCGGGAACCTCCTACAATGAGCAGTTCTTC. Full variable domain (outside the CDR3, taken from reference TRBV2 and TRBJ2-1): EPEVTQTPSHQVTQMGQEVILRCVPISNHLYFYWYRQILGQKVEFLVSFYNNEISEKSEIFDDQFSVERPDGSNFTLKIRSTKLEDSAMYFCASKIAGTSYNEQFFGPGTRLTVL.